What follows are 14 T cell receptor beta chains derived from one specimen sequenced in a study of shared clonotypes between healthy human individuals. Repertoires were generated with immunoSEQ multiplex PCR, while TCRdb's copy carries only in-frame clones and drops some. The sample gives approximately 2,000,000 clones, 92% of which show up once; about 0.36% is in the top ten. Sequenced material: naive CD4+ T cells from PBMCs. Regarding subset: CD45RA+ positively selected. The receptors derive from a young man in good health. Some clones in this sample may be carry-over from other donors' samples.

The chain is built from TRBV21-1 and TRBJ2-6; the D segment call TRBD2 is taken from the table without a DNA check. TRBV21-1 is a pseudogene. The CDR3 has 17 residues. The CDR3 nucleotides read TGTGCCAGCAGCAGGGGACTTAGCCTCTCTGGGGCCAACGTCCTGACTTTC. Protein product: CASSRGLSLSGANVLTF.

The chain joins TRBV28 to TRBJ1-1; D may be TRBD1 (6 bases). This CDR3 is built from 14 residues. Germline V lookup: CDR1 MDHEN, CDR2 SYDVKM. Trimming took 6 bases from V and 11 from J, leaving 22 bases between them. CDR3 region: CASRTGTRENCAFF. CDR3 DNA: TGTGCCAGCAGAACCGGGACACGGGAAAATTGTGCTTTCTTT.

V is TRBV10-3 and J is TRBJ2-5, with a possible D match to TRBD2 (7 bases). Trimming stripped 10 bases from V and 0 bases from J, with 18 bases between. This CDR3 is 15 amino acids long. In germline, CDR1 is ENHRY, CDR2 SYGVKD. For the CDR3, the DNA is TGTGCCACAAAGGGGGGGGAGACGTACCAAGAGACCCAGTACTTC. As protein: CATKGGETYQETQYF.

The genes are TRBV4-1 and TRBJ2-3; 8 nucleotides match TRBD2. The V and J ends lost 4 bases and 1 base, in that order; junction bases with no gene match: 13. The CDR3 runs 18 residues. Germline lookup yields CDR1 MGHRA and CDR2 YSYEKL. The CDR3 loop is CASSRESAGALRTDTQYF. The CDR3 DNA reads as TGCGCCAGCAGCCGCGAGTCAGCGGGAGCCCTTCGCACAGATACGCAGTATTTT.

The chain couples TRBV9 to TRBJ1-4; D may be TRBD1 (6 bases). V was trimmed by 0 bases and J by 6 bases, leaving 12 bases between them. Germline loops: CDR1 SGDLS, CDR2 YYNGEE. This CDR3 is built from 15 residues. CDR3 protein: CASSVGTGSHEKLFF. DNA for the CDR3: TGTGCCAGCAGCGTAGGAACAGGGTCCCATGAAAAACTGTTTTTT.

The rearrangement uses TRBV15 and TRBJ2-2; 7 positions agree with TRBD2. V was clipped by 1 base and J by 4 bases; unmatched bases: 3. CDR3 length equals 15 residues. Per germline, CDR1 LNHNV and CDR2 YYDKDF (reference sequence). The CDR3 coding sequence is TGTGCCACCAGCAGAGGCCGGACTAGCACCGGGGAGCTGTTTTTT. This gives the protein CATSRGRTSTGELFF.

V usage is TRBV19 and J usage is TRBJ1-1; no reliable D call. The CDR3 covers 14 residues. V was pared by 8 bases and J by 7 bases, with 20 bases between. CDR1 is LNHDA, CDR2 SQIVND, per germline (reference sequence). The CDR3 loop is CASGNRGTKGEAFF. The CDR3 DNA is TGTGCCAGTGGGAACCGGGGTACCAAAGGTGAAGCTTTCTTT.

This chain connects TRBV5-1 to TRBJ2-7, with 7 positions matching TRBD1. V shed 2 bases, J shed 1 base, and the junction held 12 bases outside the gene matches. CDR1 is SGHRS and CDR2 is YFSETQ in the germline V gene. The length of the CDR3 is 17 residues. The CDR3 region is CASSLSLDSRGSYEQYF. As DNA, the CDR3 is TGCGCCAGCAGCTTAAGTTTGGATTCCAGGGGGTCCTACGAGCAGTACTTC.

The chain employs TRBV7-3 and TRBJ1-1; maybe TRBD1 (6 bases). The V and J ends lost 5 bases and 7 bases respectively, with 14 bases between them. The V gene's germline CDR1 is SGHTA and CDR2 FQGTGA. This CDR3 has 13 residues. CDR3 sequence: CASSPAGGIEAFF. Written as DNA, the CDR3 is TGTGCCAGCAGCCCCGCGGGGGGCATTGAAGCTTTCTTT.

The genes are TRBV11-2 and TRBJ1-1; 8 nucleotides agree with TRBD1. V lost 5 bases, J lost 5 bases, and 10 bases stayed unmatched. The germline gives CDR1 SGHAT, CDR2 FQNNGV. The CDR3 extends over 15 amino acids. CDR3 DNA: TGTGCCAGCAGCCTCCGCGAATGGGACAGGACTGAAGCTTTCTTT. Amino acids: CASSLREWDRTEAFF.

CDR3 amino acids: CASSPQQEGGELFF. CDR3 in DNA: TGTGCCAGCAGTCCCCAACAGGAGGGCGGGGAGCTGTTTTTT. This chain uses TRBV28 with TRBJ2-2, with D perhaps TRBD2 (6 bases). CDR1 and CDR2 (germline): MDHEN, SYDVKM. The CDR3 totals 14 residues. With 5 bases removed from V and 7 bases from J, the gap between germline ends came to 14 bases.

The chain employs TRBV5-1 and TRBJ2-7; 8 nucleotides line up with TRBD1. There are 15 residues in the CDR3. Germline lookup yields CDR1 SGHRS and CDR2 YFSETQ. The V and J ends lost 1 base and 5 bases, in that order; junction bases with no gene match: 8. CDR3 amino acids: CASSLLGQGSHEQYF. The CDR3 bases are TGCGCCAGCAGCTTGCTAGGACAGGGAAGTCACGAGCAGTACTTC.

The chain carries TRBV10-2 and TRBJ1-5, with D hard to call. V lost 10 bases to trimming and J lost 0 bases, with 10 bases between them. Germline V lookup: CDR1 WSHSY, CDR2 SAAADI. This CDR3 contains 13 residues. CDR3 sequence (DNA): TGCGCCACGACCTGGGGTAGCAATCAGCCCCAGCATTTT. Its translation is CATTWGSNQPQHF.

V usage is TRBV5-4 and J usage is TRBJ1-5; 7 nucleotides align to TRBD1. With V trimmed by 0 bases and J by 7 bases, 7 bases remained unmatched. Germline assignment: CDR1 SGHNT and CDR2 YYREEE (reference sequence). The CDR3 has 15 residues. CDR3 nucleotide sequence: TGTGCCAGCAGCTTGGGGACAGGTCCGGGGCAGCCCCAGCATTTT. Protein product: CASSLGTGPGQPQHF. Full variable domain (remainder filled in from reference TRBV5-4 and TRBJ1-5): ETGVTQSPTHLIKTRGQQVTLRCSSQSGHNTVSWYQQALGQGPQFIFQYYREEENGRGNFPPRFSGLQFPNYSSELNVNALELDDSALYLCASSLGTGPGQPQHFGDGTRLSIL.